Below, one TCR beta chain is given with its context. Its antigen is still unknown. Base qualities are missing; no much larger clone stands one base away. A cohort of 25 to 35 patients with locally advanced or metastatic urothelial carcinoma, treated at Memorial Sloan Kettering on a trial protocol, was included. Peripheral blood mononuclear cells were collected pretreatment and during treatment, with between 1 and 8 total time points per patient. The Qiagen DNeasy Blood extraction kit was used to purify genomic DNA from total PBMCs and from tumor samples. PBMCs were collected pretreatment and during treatment, and were isolated and stored as previously described. Synthetic TCR analog templates were spiked into each PCR to estimate absolute template abundance from read counts. The immunoSEQ assay was used to amplify TCRbeta CDR3 regions from genomic DNA with bias-controlled V and J gene primers. Rearranged TCRbeta segments were sequenced at approximately 20X coverage. Concerning the study's data processing: Sequencing errors were corrected by clustering, and CDR3s were annotated against IMGT so that V, D and J genes could be assigned. Downstream analyses used only productive TCRbeta rearrangements, leaving out any out-of-frame or stop-codon sequences. Clonality was computed as one minus Shannon entropy normalized by the log of the number of unique productive sequences. Fisher's exact test with Benjamini-Hochberg correction, using a cutoff of adjusted p below 0.01, was how clones that differed between time points or between blood and tumor were identified. In its TCRdb copy, this immuneACCESS table keeps in-frame sequences only and misses some clones. Where compared with another copy, unresolved V genes explain less than half of these, and the others have no known cause. Clonal size and the V and J genes are those of that table, whereas D and trimming came from the DNA. A total of about 45,000 clones appear in this sample, about 91% of them only once. About 4% of the sample is in the top ten clones.

The data originate from a study of PD-L1 blockade in urothelial cancer listed by TCRdb under 2017. Concerning the study at large: Every patient began therapy around 2014 and was given atezolizumab 1,200 mg intravenously every 3 weeks. About 85% of the roughly 29 patients were males with bladder-origin urothelial cancer, and about 60% of the roughly 30 reported a prior smoking history. An ECOG performance status of 0 or 1 was recorded for the patients, and 0 to 3 prior chemotherapy regimens had been received by the patients. Blood samples were analyzed at 3 weeks after treatment start (second dose) and at 6 weeks after treatment start. A median of about 140,000 T cells and some 84,000 unique TCRs was obtained from blood samples, and a median clonality of 0.080 was observed. The study, an exploratory multi-omic analysis, examined somatic, immune and clinical correlates of response to PD-L1 blockade with atezolizumab in urothelial cancer. Pretreatment tumor samples, along with matched peripheral blood serially collected before and after atezolizumab treatment, were subjected to TCR sequencing. Durable clinical benefit meant progression-free survival longer than 6 months, and TCR features were also tested against progression-free and overall survival. In the same patients, whole exome sequencing and RNA sequencing of pretreatment tumors were performed in addition to TCR sequencing. About 10 patients achieved durable clinical benefit and fewer than 25 did not. Pretreatment blood TCR-seq was available for twenty-nine patients, at least one posttreatment blood collection was obtained for around 25 patients, and tumor TCR-seq was available for around 25 patients.

The investigation overall reported the following: Small sample size (n of about 29) and many exploratory analyses mean the results are intended to be hypothesis-generating. A pretreatment peripheral blood TCR clonality below the median was linked to improved progression-free and overall survival. Greater expansion of tumor-associated TCR clones in peripheral blood 3 weeks after the start of treatment was observed in patients with durable benefit (n of about 20, p = 0.022).

The CDR3 starts with the cysteine, ends with the phenylalanine, and has 15 residues. Only the CDR3 DNA stays, 45 bases, in frame from base 1. V has 0 bases trimmed and J has 4 bases trimmed; junction bases matching no gene number 4. CDR1 and CDR2, per the germline V gene, are MNHEY and SVGAGI. The V and J segments used are TRBV6-5 and TRBJ2-3, with 7 bases in between that match TRBD2. This sequence originates from a man at least 80 years old with urothelial cancer. Specimen: PBMCs, collected around atezolizumab (anti-PD-L1) treatment. CDR3 region: CASSYSQGGADTQYF. The base sequence is TGTGCCAGCAGTTACTCGCAGGGAGGGGCAGATACGCAGTATTTT.